The clone carrying this TCR beta chain has just a few counts. Its antigen is currently unknown. V lost 5 bases to trimming and J lost 5 bases, with 15 bases between them. Germline values: CDR1 SGHTA, CDR2 FQGNSA. CDR3 length: 14 residues. The data were taken from a study of blood T cells in healthy people across ages. General observations from the study: Changes seen in expanded clonotypes were possibly confounded by donor CMV status left unknown.

Samples each yielded at least 6 micrograms of total RNA. A J-beta primer mix and a sample-barcoded 5' primer were used in a second PCR of roughly 6 to 11 cycles. Each of the samples gave a minimum of 3 million paired-end reads that contained CDR3. TCRdb ran MiXCR on the 5' RACE reads and lists one entry per CDR3 protein. The sample contains some 1.4 million distinct CDR3 sequences, 40% to 50% of which appear only once. The receptor's source is a woman younger than 30 in good health. This chain uses TRBV7-2 with TRBJ1-1, with D possibly matching TRBD1 (6 bases). Source material: blood. CDR3 DNA sequence: TGTGCCAGCAGCCCTCGGACAGTGGGAACTGAAGCTTTCTTT. This encodes CASSPRTVGTEAFF.